This TCR beta chain was retrieved from a study of cytomegalovirus exposure and HLA in healthy donors. The count of this clone is one. Its antigen is not known. The study, taken as a whole, reports: Apparent HLA restriction characterized most CMV-associated TCR beta chains in a later analysis. One cluster of highly shared sequence variants probably arose as a sequencing artifact. Researchers counted around 180 TCR beta chains as cytomegalovirus-associated. Exclusion as indistinguishable affected some V segments, including TRBV6-2 and TRBV6-3.

CDR1 and CDR2 (germline): MDHEN, SYDVKM. The CDR3 consists of 13 residues. Deletions cut 8 bases from V and 3 bases from J, with 13 bases between. 13 Jbeta primers and 60 Vbeta primers were used for the PCR. Produced via immunoSEQ multiplex PCR; TCRdb's table is partial and in-frame only. The sample has tens of thousands of clones; 78% are singletons. The TCR comes from a man aged 35 to 55 in good health and CMV-seronegative. The sample taken for sequencing was PBMCs. The chain couples TRBV28 to TRBJ1-2; a weak D match, TRBD1 (5 bases). CDR3 DNA sequence: TGTGCCAGCCGCTTTGGGGGGGACTATGGCTACACCTTC. Its protein is CASRFGGDYGYTF.